Each of the 21 T cell receptor beta chains below was sequenced from the same sample in a study of blood T cell repertoires in COVID-19. Repertoires were generated with immunoSEQ multiplex PCR, while TCRdb's copy carries only in-frame clones and drops some. The sample carries about 250,000 clones, around 88% recorded once. The sequenced material came from peripheral blood. The receptors shown here come from a woman aged 80 or over with COVID-19, enrolled during active disease.

The chain has TRBV19 and TRBJ1-4; unclear D gene. Germline CDR1 is LNHDA and CDR2 is SQIVND (reference sequence). The CDR3 length is 15 residues. Trimming took 3 bases from V and 0 from J, leaving 8 bases between them. The CDR3: CASSITVTTNEKLFF. CDR3 coding DNA: TGTGCCAGTAGTATTACAGTAACAACTAATGAAAAACTGTTTTTT. Based on the CDR3 plus reference TRBV19 and TRBJ1-4, the full variable domain is DGGITQSPKYLFRKEGQNVTLSCEQNLNHDAMYWYRQDPGQGLRLIYYSQIVNDFQKGDIAEGYSVSREKKESFPLTVTSAQKNPTAFYLCASSITVTTNEKLFFGSGTQLSVL.

V usage is TRBV30 and J usage is TRBJ1-2; possible D gene TRBD1, 5 bases. V lost 0 bases to trimming and J lost 4 bases, with 15 bases between them. Germline-derived CDR1 and CDR2 are GTSNPN and SVGIG (reference sequence). This CDR3 is 15 amino acids long. CDR3 DNA sequence: TGTGCCTGGAGTGTACTGCTGGGGCTGGGCTATGGCTACACCTTC. It translates to CAWSVLLGLGYGYTF.

The count of this clone is one. The chain uses TRBV6-6 and TRBJ1-5; 9 bases are shared with TRBD1. With V trimmed by 9 bases and J by 4 bases, 7 bases remained unmatched. CDR3 length: 14 residues. Looked up from germline, CDR1 is MNHNY and CDR2 is SVGAGI (reference sequence). The DNA of the CDR3 is TGTGCCAGTGCGGACAGGGGTGCAAATCAGCCCCAGCATTTT. This gives the protein CASADRGANQPQHF.

The chain links TRBV6-4 to TRBJ1-5; weak D call: TRBD1 (6 bases). The CDR3 length is 16 residues. Per germline, CDR1 MRHNA and CDR2 SNTAGT. Trimming took 1 base from V and 6 from J, leaving 16 bases between them. The CDR3 reads CASSDCAGEPGQPQHF. The CDR3 nucleotides are TGTGCCAGCAGTGACTGCGCAGGGGAGCCGGGTCAGCCCCAGCATTTT.

This clone appeared once. The chain joins TRBV19 to TRBJ1-3; maybe TRBD1 (6 bases). V was trimmed by 9 bases and J by 1 base, leaving 10 bases between them. This CDR3 has 13 residues. Germline loops: CDR1 LNHDA, CDR2 SQIVND (reference sequence). The CDR3 spells CASSDSSGNTIYF. CDR3 DNA: TGTGCCAGCTCGGACAGTTCTGGAAACACCATATATTTT.

The rearrangement links TRBV18 to TRBJ1-5; 8 bases fit TRBD1. V trimming: 4 bases; J trimming: 3 bases; junction bases outside the gene matches: 8. Germline V gene sequence: CDR1 KGHSH, CDR2 LQKENI. The CDR3 loop spans 16 amino acids. In nucleotides, the CDR3 is TGTGCCAGCTCACTCCAGGGGGCCGGGAACAATCAGCCCCAGCATTTT. As protein: CASSLQGAGNNQPQHF.

The V gene is TRBV18, the J gene TRBJ2-1; TRBD2 aligns across 14 bases. With 3 bases clipped from V and 8 bases from J, the junction kept 6 bases outside the gene matches. This CDR3 is 16 amino acids long. In germline, CDR1 is KGHSH, CDR2 LQKENI. The CDR3 protein is CASSPQRTSGGHEQFF. Written as DNA, the CDR3 is TGTGCCAGCTCACCCCAGCGGACTAGCGGGGGGCATGAGCAGTTCTTC.

V usage is TRBV5-4 and J usage is TRBJ2-7; no clear D gene. V lost 4 bases, J lost 0 bases, and 8 bases lay in between. The length of the CDR3 is 13 residues. Germline CDR1 reads SGHNT; CDR2 reads YYREEE (reference sequence). CDR3 bases: TGTGCCAGCAGCCCCCGCGACTCCTACGAGCAGTACTTC. Residues: CASSPRDSYEQYF.

The J gene is TRBJ2-2, the V gene TRBV3-1 (or the pseudogene TRBV3-2); maybe TRBD2 (6 bases). The CDR3 consists of 16 residues. Per the germline V gene, CDR1 is LGHDT and CDR2 is YNNKEL (reference sequence). Trimming took 4 bases from V and 2 from J, leaving 14 bases between them. The CDR3 reads CASSRSTSRNTGELFF. The CDR3 nucleotides are TGTGCCAGCAGCCGGTCCACTAGCCGAAACACCGGGGAGCTGTTTTTT.

This chain links TRBV11-2 with TRBJ2-1; 8 bases line up with TRBD1. V lost 1 base to trimming and J lost 4 bases; unmatched junction nucleotides: 12. Germline V gene lookup returns CDR1 SGHAT and CDR2 FQNNGV. CDR3 size: 18 residues. CDR3 in amino acids: CASSLVMTGTGRYNEQFF. As DNA, the CDR3 is TGTGCCAGCAGCTTAGTTATGACCGGGACAGGCCGATACAATGAGCAGTTCTTC.

The chain joins TRBV5-3 to TRBJ1-6; D may be TRBD1 (6 bases). TRBV5-3 is an ORF, and what it does is uncertain. The ends were cut back, 7 bases at V and 8 bases at J, with 22 bases in the middle. The CDR3 loop spans 16 amino acids. The CDR3 is CARGLRARNRDSPLHF. The CDR3 DNA reads TGTGCCAGAGGCCTCCGGGCGAGGAACAGGGATTCACCCCTCCACTTT.

The genes are TRBV29-1 and TRBJ2-5; tentative D call: TRBD2 (5 bases). The germline CDR1 and CDR2 sequences are SQVTM and ANQGSEA. Between the trimmed V and J ends, which lost 3 bases and 4 bases, there was a span of 6 bases. This CDR3 has 11 amino acids. In DNA, the CDR3 is TGCAGCGTTGAGAGGGTAGAGACCCAGTACTTC. It yields the protein CSVERVETQYF. The full variable domain, with the rest looked up from reference TRBV29-1 and TRBJ2-5, is SAVISQKPSRDICQRGTSLTIQCQVDSQVTMMFWYRQQPGQSLTLIATANQGSEATYESGFVIDKFPISRPNLTFSTLTVSNMSPEDSSIYLCSVERVETQYFGPGTRLLVL.

The chain is built from TRBV7-9 and TRBJ2-5; no clear D. Germline lookup yields CDR1 SEHNR and CDR2 FQNEAQ (reference sequence). Trimming removed 4 bases at V and 1 base at J, with 7 bases between. This CDR3 has 13 residues. The CDR3 is CASSSVTQETQYF. The CDR3 bases are TGTGCCAGCAGCTCGGTCACCCAAGAGACCCAGTACTTC.

The chain has TRBV4-3 and TRBJ1-2; 12 bases align to TRBD1. In germline, CDR1 is LGHNA, CDR2 YSLEER. CDR3 size: 16 residues. The V segment lost 5 bases and the J segment 3 bases; nucleotides outside the gene matches: 7. Here the CDR3 DNA reads TGCGCCAGCAGCGTGGGGACAGGGGGCCTTTACTATGGCTACACCTTC. It yields the protein CASSVGTGGLYYGYTF.

The rearrangement uses TRBV3-1 (or the pseudogene TRBV3-2) and TRBJ2-1; 7 nucleotides match TRBD1. The length of the CDR3 is 13 residues. CDR1 is LGHDT, CDR2 YNNKEL, per germline (reference sequence). After removal of 5 bases from V and 8 bases from J, the junction contained 6 bases not matched to a gene. The CDR3 loop is CASSLGQFDEQFF. CDR3 nucleotides: TGTGCCAGCAGCTTGGGACAGTTCGATGAGCAGTTCTTC.

The chain couples TRBV7-2 to TRBJ1-3; perhaps TRBD1 as D (6 bases). Germline CDR1 and CDR2: SGHTA and FQGNSA. The CDR3 has 15 residues. Trimming removed 1 base from V and 3 bases from J, with 10 bases in between. The CDR3 protein is CASSLDRVVGNTIYF. In DNA form, the CDR3 reads TGTGCCAGCAGCTTAGACAGGGTGGTTGGAAACACCATATATTTT.

V gene TRBV7-6 combines with J gene TRBJ1-4; D is unclear. The ends were cut back, 1 base at V and 4 bases at J, with 10 bases in the middle. Germline CDR1 SGHVS, CDR2 FNYEAQ. This CDR3 spans 15 amino acids. CDR3 coding DNA: TGTGCCAGCAGCTTAGGACTAGGGAGTAATGAAAAACTGTTTTTT. Encoded protein: CASSLGLGSNEKLFF.

The chain uses TRBV19 and TRBJ1-2; weak D call: TRBD1 (5 bases). The germline V gene encodes CDR1 LNHDA and CDR2 SQIVND (reference sequence). V was clipped by 7 bases and J by 2 bases, with 17 bases between them. This CDR3 region has 15 residues. CDR3 sequence (DNA): TGTGCCAGTACCCGAACGACGACAGCGAACTATGGCTACACCTTC. This codes for CASTRTTTANYGYTF. The complete variable domain, with remaining parts taken from reference TRBV19 and TRBJ1-2, reads DGGITQSPKYLFRKEGQNVTLSCEQNLNHDAMYWYRQDPGQGLRLIYYSQIVNDFQKGDIAEGYSVSREKKESFPLTVTSAQKNPTAFYLCASTRTTTANYGYTFGSGTRLTVV.

This rearrangement joins TRBV5-1 to TRBJ1-5, with 7 bases matching TRBD1. This CDR3 is 15 amino acids long. Germline CDR1 reads SGHRS; CDR2 reads YFSETQ. The V and J ends lost 1 base and 4 bases, in that order; junction bases with no gene match: 5. In DNA, the CDR3 is TGCGCCAGCAGCTTGTCCGGGACAGCAAATCAGCCCCAGCATTTT. The encoded protein is CASSLSGTANQPQHF.

V usage is TRBV25-1 and J usage is TRBJ1-6, with TRBD1 identical over 7 bases. Unmatched junction bases numbered 6, after V lost 4 bases and J lost 9 bases. There are 14 residues in the CDR3. Germline CDR1 reads MGHDK; CDR2 reads SYGVNS. CDR3 sequence: CASSARQGSSPLHF. For the CDR3, the DNA is TGTGCCAGCAGTGCCCGACAGGGTTCTTCACCCCTCCACTTT. Based on the CDR3 plus reference TRBV25-1 and TRBJ1-6, the full variable domain is EADIYQTPRYLVIGTGKKITLECSQTMGHDKMYWYQQDPGMELHLIHYSYGVNSTEKGDLSSESTVSRIRTEHFPLTLESARPSHTSQYLCASSARQGSSPLHFGNGTRLTVT.

The V call is TRBV6-5, the J call TRBJ1-3; D gene ambiguous. This CDR3 is 13 amino acids long. V gave up 0 bases and J gave up 2 bases, with 2 bases separating them. The germline gives CDR1 MNHEY, CDR2 SVGAGI. This CDR3 is CASSYSTGNTIYF. The DNA for the CDR3 is TGTGCCAGCAGTTACTCTACTGGAAACACCATATATTTT.